This T cell receptor beta chain was sequenced during a study of blood T cells in healthy people across ages. The use of a sample-barcoded 5' primer and a J-beta primer mix characterized a second PCR of 7 to 11 cycles. CDR3-containing paired-end reads numbering at least 2.5 million came from each sample. TCRdb redid the calling of the 5' RACE reads with MiXCR, one entry per CDR3 protein. The table shows around 710,000 distinct CDR3 sequences, with roughly 44% occurring only once. Germline CDR1 reads SQVTM; CDR2 reads ANQGSEA. CDR3 length: 14 amino acids. Losses at the gene ends were 7 bases for V and 4 bases for J; bases not matched to a gene: 9. This clonotype was seen only once.

This clonotype was sampled from a woman aged 60-75 years in good health. The sample comprised blood. The rearrangement uses TRBV29-1 and TRBJ2-3, with 9 bases that match TRBD1. The CDR3 region is CSGSTGGWSDTQYF. CDR3 coding DNA: TGCAGCGGATCAACAGGGGGCTGGTCAGATACGCAGTATTTT.